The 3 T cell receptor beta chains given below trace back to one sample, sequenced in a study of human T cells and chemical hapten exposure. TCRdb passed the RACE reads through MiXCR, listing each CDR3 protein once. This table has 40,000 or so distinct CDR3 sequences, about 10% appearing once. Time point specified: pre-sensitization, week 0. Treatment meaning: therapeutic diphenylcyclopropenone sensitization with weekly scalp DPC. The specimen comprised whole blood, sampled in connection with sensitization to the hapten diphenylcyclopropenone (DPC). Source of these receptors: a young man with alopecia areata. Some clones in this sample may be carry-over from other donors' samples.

CDR3 DNA sequence: TGTGCCAGCCTCCCAAGTTTACAACACCGCGGGGGGACCGGAGCTTTCTTT. Translation gives CASLPSLQHRGGTGAFF. The J gene is TRBJ1-1, the V gene TRBV3-1; TRBD1 might be the D (5 bases). The CDR3 consists of 17 residues. V was shortened by 8 bases and J by 10 bases, with 32 bases between the two germline ends. CDR1 LGHDT and CDR2 YNNKEL come from the germline V gene (reference sequence).

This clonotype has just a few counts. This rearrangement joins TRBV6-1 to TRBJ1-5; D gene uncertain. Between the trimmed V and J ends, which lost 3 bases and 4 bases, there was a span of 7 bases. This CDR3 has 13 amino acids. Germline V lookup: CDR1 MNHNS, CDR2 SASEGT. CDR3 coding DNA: TGTGCCAGCAGTGATACTGGGAATCAGCCCCAGCATTTT. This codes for CASSDTGNQPQHF.

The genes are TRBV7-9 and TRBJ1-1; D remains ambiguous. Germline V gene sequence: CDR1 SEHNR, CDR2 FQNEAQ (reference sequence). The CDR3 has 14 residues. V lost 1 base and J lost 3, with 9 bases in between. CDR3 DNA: TGTGCCAGCAGCTTAGGGCAGACTTACACTGAAGCTTTCTTT. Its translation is CASSLGQTYTEAFF.